The rows below give T cell receptor beta chains drawn from one sample of a study of T cells in Graves' hyperthyroidism and ophthalmopathy. From the multiplex PCR reads, TCRdb called clonotypes with MiXCR, one entry per CDR3 protein. The profile shows around 99,000 distinct CDR3 sequences, 16% of them singletons. Sample: blood. The receptors stem from a woman aged 45-65 years with Graves' hyperthyroidism. The CDR3 runs from the conserved cysteine through the conserved F or W. Fields, in order: V gene, D gene, clone size, J gene, CDR3 protein, CDR3 DNA. The D gene is left open where the match is weak. The size entry is marked missing in some rows and otherwise reads once, few, many or a size class.

>TRBV28|-|many|TRBJ2-2
CATGAGELFF
TGTGCCACAGGGGCCGGGGAGCTGTTTTTT
>TRBV5-1|-|many|TRBJ2-3
CASTEGASTDTQYF
TGCGCCAGCACGGAGGGGGCCAGCACAGATACGCAGTATTTT
>TRBV28|TRBD1|many|TRBJ2-7
CASSLTGQGGSYEQYF
TGTGCCAGCAGTTTGACGGGACAGGGGGGATCCTACGAGCAGTACTTC
>TRBV5-1|-|few|TRBJ2-1
CASSLVPGDHNEQFF
TGCGCCAGCAGCTTGGTTCCTGGGGACCACAATGAGCAGTTCTTC
>TRBV27|TRBD2|many|TRBJ2-1
CASSPRTSGYNEQFF
TGTGCCAGCAGTCCGAGGACTAGCGGCTACAATGAGCAGTTCTTC
>TRBV3-1|-|-|TRBJ2-2
CASSQENTEPTGELFF
TGTGCCAGCAGCCAAGAAAATACTGAACCCACCGGGGAGCTGTTTTTT
>TRBV3-1|-|few|TRBJ1-1
CASSSHRNTEAFF
TGTGCCAGCAGCTCCCACCGGAACACTGAAGCTTTCTTT
>TRBV15|-|many|TRBJ1-6
CATSRDWENSPLHF
TGTGCCACCAGCAGAGATTGGGAGAATTCACCCCTCCACTTT
>TRBV29-1|TRBD1|few|TRBJ2-5
CSVPTGVSQETQYF
TGCAGCGTGCCGACAGGGGTATCTCAAGAGACCCAGTACTTC
>TRBV6-1|TRBD1|many|TRBJ2-7
CASSEGLGQIYEQYF
TGTGCCAGCAGTGAAGGTTTGGGACAGATCTACGAGCAGTACTTC
>TRBV6-1|TRBD1|many|TRBJ2-1
CASSRTGAASEQFF
TGTGCCAGCAGTCGGACAGGGGCCGCCAGTGAGCAGTTCTTC
>TRBV6-2/TRBV6-3|TRBD1|many|TRBJ1-4
CASSSGDRAEKLFF
TGTGCCAGCAGTTCCGGGGACAGGGCTGAAAAACTGTTTTTT
>TRBV16|TRBD1|many|TRBJ2-3
CASSQQGARTDTQYF
TGTGCCAGCAGCCAACAGGGGGCGCGCACAGATACGCAGTATTTT
>TRBV12-3/TRBV12-4|TRBD2|many|TRBJ2-3
CASSFAGGPVDTQYF
TGTGCCAGCAGTTTCGCGGGAGGGCCGGTAGATACGCAGTATTTT
>TRBV4-1|TRBD1|many|TRBJ2-5
CASSQRGQPQETQYF
TGCGCCAGCAGCCAACGGGGACAGCCTCAAGAGACCCAGTACTTC
>TRBV6-1|TRBD1|many|TRBJ2-5
CASRPGTGDRETQYF
TGTGCCAGCAGACCCGGGACAGGGGACAGAGAGACCCAGTACTTC
>TRBV12-3/TRBV12-4|TRBD2|many|TRBJ2-3
CASSAGGSGPTDTQYF
TGTGCCAGCAGTGCCGGGGGGAGCGGGCCCACAGATACGCAGTATTTT